This T cell receptor (beta chain) was recovered during a study of T cells in localized non-small cell lung cancer. Study observations and caveats: Tumor samples were not multi-region, leaving intratumor heterogeneity unexcluded.

Details on this clone: Antigen unknown.

Germline assignment: CDR1 SGHDT and CDR2 YYEEEE. V lost 1 base, J lost 3 bases, and 8 bases lay in between. The CDR3 runs 14 residues. Clones were sequenced by immunoSEQ multiplex PCR, and TCRdb holds only the in-frame ones, with some missing. The data show tens of thousands of clones, with 86% seen just once and roughly 6.9% held by the top ten. The TCR comes from a woman between 18 and 50 years old with stage III lung adenocarcinoma. Sequenced here: peripheral blood, sampled before any cancer treatment. This chain links TRBV5-6 with TRBJ1-3; D might be TRBD1 (5 bases). The CDR3 DNA is TGTGCCAGCAGCTTGTTAAGGGGTGGAAACACCATATATTTT. This codes for CASSLLRGGNTIYF.